This TCR beta chain was captured in a study of T-cell reconstitution after alpha-beta-depleted transplantation in children. Study-level results: Newly produced T cells mostly provided counts and TCRbeta diversity after one year, as hyperexpanded clones declined.

Unique molecular identifiers tagged the TCRbeta library. Each CDR3 protein gets one entry after TCRdb re-called the PCR reads with MiXCR. The repertoire holds a few hundred thousand distinct CDR3 sequences, with around 7.1% as singletons. The CDR3 is 13 amino acids. V shed 0 bases and J shed 5 bases, with 5 bases lying between them. Germline V gene data show CDR1 as LNHNV and CDR2 as YYDKDF (reference sequence). This clonotype was counted ten times or more. Its cognate antigen is unknown. The sequencing here drew on peripheral blood, taken 360 days after TCRalphabeta/CD19-depleted stem cell transplant. The J gene is TRBJ2-1, the V gene TRBV15; D gene uncertain. This receptor was identified in a female patient between 2 and 10 years old who had a stem cell transplant for Fanconi anemia, so the T cells may come from the graft donor. The CDR3 DNA reads as TGTGCCACCAGCAGAGATCACAACAATGAGCAGTTCTTC. It is translated as CATSRDHNNEQFF. The full variable domain, in which reference TRBV15 and TRBJ2-1 provide the parts outside the CDR3, is DAMVIQNPRYQVTQFGKPVTLSCSQTLNHNVMYWYQQKSSQAPKLLFHYYDKDFNNEADTPDNFQSRRPNTSFCFLDIRSPGLGDTAMYLCATSRDHNNEQFFGPGTRLTVL.